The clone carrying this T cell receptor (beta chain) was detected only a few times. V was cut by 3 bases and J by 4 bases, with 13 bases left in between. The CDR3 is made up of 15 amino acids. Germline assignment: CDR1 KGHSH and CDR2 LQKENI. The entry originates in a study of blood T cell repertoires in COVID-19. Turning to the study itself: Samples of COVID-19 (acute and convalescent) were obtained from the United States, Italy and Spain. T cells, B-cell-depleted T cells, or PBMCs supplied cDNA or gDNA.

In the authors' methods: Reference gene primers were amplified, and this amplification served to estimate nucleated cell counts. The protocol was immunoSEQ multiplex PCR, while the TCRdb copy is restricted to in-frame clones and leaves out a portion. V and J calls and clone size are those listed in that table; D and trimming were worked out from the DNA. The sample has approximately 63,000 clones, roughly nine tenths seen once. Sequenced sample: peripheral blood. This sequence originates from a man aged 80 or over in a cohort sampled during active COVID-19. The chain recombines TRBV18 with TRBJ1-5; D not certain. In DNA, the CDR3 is TGTGCCAGCTCACCTGGGTCTGCAGGTAATCAGCCCCAGCATTTT. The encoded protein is CASSPGSAGNQPQHF.